Below are 2 T cell receptor beta chains sequenced from a single sample in a study of regulatory T cells in long-lasting Graves disease. CDR3 regions were amplified by Arm-PCR using iRepertoire HTBI primers to build TCR beta libraries. TCRdb itself ran the multiplex PCR reads through MiXCR, one entry per CDR3 protein. The profile shows 500,000 to 700,000 distinct CDR3 sequences, around 30% of them singletons. Time point given: persistent/refractory GD, antithyroid drugs over 5 years with positive TRAb. PBMCs were the source of the RNA used for TCR sequencing. The source material was peripheral blood mononuclear cells (PBMCs), sampled when the disease was refractory, from a patient treated with antithyroid drugs. These receptors all come from a female donor with Graves disease.

The chain uses TRBV14 and TRBJ2-1; 8 bases line up with TRBD1. The CDR3 is 14 amino acids. The V segment lost 4 bases and the J segment 7 bases; nucleotides outside the gene matches: 6. Germline CDR1 SGHDN, CDR2 FVKESK. CDR3 sequence: CASSPRQGANEQFF. The CDR3 DNA follows: TGTGCCAGCAGCCCGCGGCAGGGGGCGAATGAGCAGTTCTTC.

This clonotype was seen only once. One junction end disagrees with the germline gene, perhaps due to a read error. CDR3 nucleotide sequence: TGCAGTGCTCCCCCCTCGGGGCCCTTGAACACTGAAGCTCTCTTT. Encoded protein: CSAPPSGPLNTEALF. The chain joins TRBV20-1 to TRBJ1-1; D may be TRBD1 (5 bases). Germline V gives CDR1 DFQATT, CDR2 SNEGSKA (reference sequence). The CDR3 covers 15 residues.